These 19 T cell receptor beta chains share one sample of origin, sequenced in a study of T-cell memory formation after mild COVID-19. TCRdb recomputed calls from the 5' RACE reads with MiXCR, one row per CDR3 protein. Here the sample spans about 410,000 distinct CDR3 sequences, about a quarter being singletons. The material sequenced was PBMCs or a T cell subset sorted from them (not recorded which). The receptors were sampled from an adult woman who had mild COVID-19 (a few samples of this study predate the infection). Cell type and time point are not known.

This clonotype was recorded a few times. The rearrangement links TRBV27 to TRBJ1-2, with TRBD1 matching over 7 bases. Germline CDR1 and CDR2: MNHEY and SMNVEV (reference sequence). Trimming took 2 bases from V and 4 from J; bases not matched to a gene: 13. The CDR3 runs to 17 residues. Here the CDR3 DNA reads TGTGCCAGCAGTTTAACAGGGGACTCTGGAAAGGTCTATGGCTACACCTTC. Its translation is CASSLTGDSGKVYGYTF.

J is TRBJ2-2 and V is TRBV30, with D possibly matching TRBD1 (6 bases). Trimming removed 6 bases at V and 4 bases at J, with 15 bases between. Germline lookup yields CDR1 GTSNPN and CDR2 SVGIG (reference sequence). The CDR3 has 14 residues. Written as DNA, the CDR3 is TGTGCCTGCGGTACAGGGCGGTCCACCGGGGAGCTGTTTTTT. Its translation is CACGTGRSTGELFF. Complete variable domain (other parts from reference TRBV30 and TRBJ2-2): SQTIHQWPATLVQPVGSPLSLECTVEGTSNPNLYWYRQAAGRGLQLLFYSVGIGQISSEVPQNLSASRPQDRQFILSSKKLLLSDSGFYLCACGTGRSTGELFFGEGSRLTVL.

This clonotype appeared a few times. The chain has TRBV7-8 and TRBJ1-6, with 7 nucleotides matching TRBD1. The CDR3 runs 14 residues. Per germline, CDR1 SGHVS and CDR2 FQNEAQ. With 4 bases clipped from V and 7 bases from J, the junction kept 4 bases outside the gene matches. The CDR3 bases are TGTGCCAGCAGCTGGGGGGACAGCAATTCACCCCTCCACTTT. Translating gives CASSWGDSNSPLHF.

This chain uses TRBV9 with TRBJ1-1, with no clear D. V lost 0 bases to trimming and J lost 4 bases, with 10 bases between them. This CDR3 has 14 amino acids. Germline lookup yields CDR1 SGDLS and CDR2 YYNGEE. The chain's CDR3 is CASSVGGSATEAFF. The CDR3 nucleotides are TGTGCCAGCAGCGTAGGCGGATCTGCCACTGAAGCTTTCTTT.

The rearrangement links TRBV6-2 or TRBV6-3 to TRBJ2-7; TRBD2 matches 14 bases. The V gene end was trimmed by 4 bases and the J gene end by 0 bases; junction bases not matched to a gene: 23. The CDR3 has 23 amino acids. Germline CDR1 is MNHEY and CDR2 is SVGEGT. This CDR3 is CASSSRKPLPGLAGALSSYEQYF. DNA of the CDR3: TGTGCCAGCAGTTCCCGGAAACCTTTACCGGGACTAGCGGGAGCCCTCAGCTCCTACGAGCAGTACTTC.

The chain uses TRBV6-2 or TRBV6-3 and TRBJ2-7; D is perhaps TRBD2 (5 bases). V gave up 6 bases and J gave up 3 bases, with 24 bases separating them. There are 17 residues in the CDR3. Germline CDR1 MNHEY, CDR2 SVGEGT. The CDR3 nucleotides are TGTGCCAGCAGCGCTCCTCCCGGGATCAAAATGGACTACGAGCAGTACTTC. Protein sequence: CASSAPPGIKMDYEQYF.

This clonotype was counted once. The chain recombines TRBV20-1 with TRBJ2-2; D is ambiguous. CDR3 length: 13 residues. Germline lookup yields CDR1 DFQATT and CDR2 SNEGSKA (reference sequence). Trimming cost V 1 base and J 4 bases, with 7 bases left between them. The CDR3 DNA sequence: TGCAGTGCTAGAGTGGTCAGCACCGGGGAGCTGTTTTTT. It encodes CSARVVSTGELFF.

This clonotype was found many times. The rearrangement links TRBV7-9 to TRBJ2-1; D unresolved. Germline lookup yields CDR1 SEHNR and CDR2 FQNEAQ (reference sequence). CDR3 size: 12 residues. Deletions cut 1 base from V and 9 bases from J, with 7 bases between. The CDR3 nucleotides read TGTGCCAGCAGCTTAGTGAGCTCTGAGCAGTTCTTC. Its translation is CASSLVSSEQFF.

This clonotype was counted between two and nine times. The chain carries TRBV7-9 and TRBJ1-4; possible D gene TRBD1, 6 bases. Germline CDR1 and CDR2: SEHNR and FQNEAQ (reference sequence). V was pared by 4 bases and J by 7 bases, with 16 bases between. The CDR3 length is 15 residues. CDR3 sequence (DNA): TGTGCCAGCAGCTCCACACAGGGCCGGAGTGAAAAACTGTTTTTT. Amino acids: CASSSTQGRSEKLFF.

This clonotype was picked up a small number of times. The rearrangement joins TRBV7-2 to TRBJ2-5; TRBD1 matches 7 bases. CDR3 length equals 13 residues. Trimming at V came to 5 bases and at J to 5 bases, leaving 5 bases not matched to a gene. CDR1 is SGHTA and CDR2 is FQGNSA in the germline V gene. This chain's CDR3 is CASSQTGLETQYF. The CDR3 region has the DNA TGTGCCAGCAGCCAGACAGGGCTGGAGACCCAGTACTTC.

This chain uses TRBV7-9 with TRBJ2-7, with D perhaps matching TRBD1 or TRBD2 (5 bases each). The V gene lost 4 bases and the J gene lost 11 bases, with 15 bases spanning the gap. CDR1 is SEHNR, CDR2 FQNEAQ, per germline (reference sequence). The CDR3 runs to 12 residues. The CDR3 nucleotides read TGTGCCAGCAGCTCGGAAAACAGGCGGGAGTACTTC. Translating gives CASSSENRREYF.

Only a few counts were recorded for this clonotype. This chain uses TRBV19 with TRBJ1-4; TRBD1 might be the D (5 bases). The CDR3 has 14 amino acids. CDR1 is LNHDA and CDR2 is SQIVND in the germline V gene (reference sequence). The V and J ends lost 7 bases and 0 bases respectively, with 9 bases between them. The CDR3 DNA follows: TGTGCCAGTAACGTGGGGGCAACTAATGAAAAACTGTTTTTT. Translating it yields CASNVGATNEKLFF.

This clonotype was seen a handful of times. The chain is built from TRBV12-3 or TRBV12-4 and TRBJ2-7; a weak D match, TRBD2 (5 bases). This CDR3 contains 14 residues. V shed 7 bases and J shed 4 bases, with 17 bases lying between them. In nucleotides, the CDR3 is TGTGCCAGCACCCCGACCCTCAGAGGGTACGAGCAGTACTTC. This sequence encodes CASTPTLRGYEQYF.

V gene TRBV7-2 combines with J gene TRBJ1-1, with D unresolved. Trimming removed 2 bases from V and 0 bases from J, with 10 bases in between. CDR3 length: 15 amino acids. The germline gives CDR1 SGHTA, CDR2 FQGNSA. DNA for the CDR3: TGTGCCAGCAGCTTACTACGGATACTGAACACTGAAGCTTTCTTT. Encoded protein: CASSLLRILNTEAFF.

This sequence joins TRBV9 and TRBJ1-2; 7 nucleotides line up with TRBD1. The J segment lost 3 bases and the V segment lost 3 bases, leaving 8 bases of the junction unmatched. CDR3 length: 15 residues. CDR1 is SGDLS and CDR2 is YYNGEE in the germline V gene. The CDR3 region is CASSGTTGTHYGYTF. The CDR3, as DNA: TGTGCCAGCAGCGGGACGACAGGGACTCACTATGGCTACACCTTC.

This clonotype was seen more than once but under ten times. This chain uses TRBV7-9 with TRBJ2-7; unclear D gene. The CDR3 totals 11 residues. Germline V CDR1 and CDR2: SEHNR, FQNEAQ (reference sequence). Between the trimmed V and J ends, which lost 4 bases and 3 bases, there was a span of 4 bases. The CDR3 DNA follows: TGTGCCAGCAGCTGGAGCTACGAGCAGTACTTC. Translating it yields CASSWSYEQYF.

This sequence joins TRBV25-1 and TRBJ2-2; 7 positions agree with TRBD1. CDR1 and CDR2 (germline): MGHDK, SYGVNS. There are 16 residues in the CDR3. The V gene end was trimmed by 2 bases and the J gene end by 5 bases; junction bases not matched to a gene: 8. The CDR3 DNA reads TGTGCCAGCAGTGAAGAAAGGGGGCTTCGGACCGGGGAGCTGTTTTTT. This translates into CASSEERGLRTGELFF.

This clonotype was seen ten or more times. The V gene is TRBV20-1, the J gene TRBJ2-7; 8 bases fit TRBD2. Germline trimming cut 3 bases from V and 0 bases from J; bases unmatched to any gene: 7. Germline CDR1 reads DFQATT; CDR2 reads SNEGSKA (reference sequence). There are 15 residues in the CDR3. The CDR3 region is CSAREGTSGSYEQYF. CDR3 bases: TGCAGTGCTAGGGAGGGCACTAGCGGCTCCTACGAGCAGTACTTC.

There are a few counts of this clonotype. V and J are TRBV7-3 and TRBJ2-6, with 9 bases aligning to TRBD2. The CDR3 runs 20 residues. Germline V gives CDR1 SGHTA, CDR2 FQGTGA. The V and J ends lost 1 base and 0 bases, in that order; junction bases with no gene match: 10. The CDR3 bases are TGTGCCAGCAGCTTAAACCCCAGCGGGGGGCCAAGCTCTGGGGCCAACGTCCTGACTTTC. It codes for CASSLNPSGGPSSGANVLTF.